This T cell receptor beta chain originates from a study of Tregs in tolerant kidney transplant recipients. Profiled with immunoSEQ multiplex PCR; TCRdb holds only in-frame clones, not every one. The sample gives tens of thousands of clones, roughly nine tenths of which show up once; 1.6% is in the top ten. General study findings and limits: Antigen-driven expansion was suggested because donor-specific Tregs expanded more than all Tregs in tolerant patients. Validation in larger populations is needed because few patients were studied. Biological reproducibility was not directly addressed, but technical replication error appeared minimal.

The nonmyeloablative bone marrow transplants came from related graft donors, with transient mixed chimerism. Unstimulated Tregs (CD4+CD25+CD127-) and CD4+CD25- non-Tregs were sorted from PBMCs. To note about this clone: Its antigen is still unknown.

Looked up from germline, CDR1 is SGHNT and CDR2 is YENEEA. This CDR3 region has 18 residues. The chain links TRBV11-3 to TRBJ2-5, with TRBD1 as a possible D gene (8 bases). TRBJ2-7 matches the DNA end more closely, so the J call is doubtful. This clonotype was obtained from a human patient who received a combined kidney and bone marrow transplant. A subset of T cells may come from the graft donor. This specimen consisted of CD4+ T cells from blood (PBMCs), obtained 24 months after the transplant. CDR3 region: CASSSRDRWGLNSYEQYF. In DNA, the CDR3 is TGTGCCAGCAGCTCAAGGGACAGGTGGGGACTAAACTCCTACGAGCAGTACTTC.